A selection of T cell receptor beta chains follows, all from one sample in a study of Tregs in tolerant kidney transplant recipients. Sequenced by immunoSEQ multiplex PCR; TCRdb stores in-frame clones only, minus some. The sample yields about 120,000 clones, almost 95% seen once. Sequenced input: CD4+ T cells from blood. These receptors all stem from a human donor in good health. Each CDR3 is given with its conserved first and last residue. Size is omitted from some rows. Given values are once, few, many or a class for expanded clones.

v_gene,j_gene,abundance,CDR3aa
TRBV14,TRBJ2-7,.,CASSSPGHTYEQYF
TRBV30,TRBJ1-3,.,CAWSVEGARGNTIYF
TRBV2,TRBJ1-2,.,CASSLSGYGYTF
TRBV15,TRBJ2-4,.,CATSRGDRDRDGAQYF
TRBV5-1,TRBJ2-1,once,CASSLGGLPWGGEQFF
TRBV5-8,TRBJ1-2,.,CASSLIGAYDYGYTF
TRBV18,TRBJ1-5,.,CASSQGLGAHNQPQHF
TRBV27,TRBJ1-6,.,CASGSGKQGSNSPLHF
TRBV6-1,TRBJ2-1,.,CASRSGTSGANEQFF
TRBV7-9,TRBJ1-1,.,CASSPGFRQGYNAEAFF
TRBV19,TRBJ2-4,.,CASSRVGRVIAKNIQYF
TRBV6-5,TRBJ2-1,.,CASREIAGEQFF
TRBV13,TRBJ2-7,.,CASRFGGDPKYEQYF
TRBV18,TRBJ1-2,once,CASSPDRVYGYTF
TRBV4-1,TRBJ1-5,.,CASSQDLDRRSNQPQHF
TRBV2,TRBJ1-1,.,CASRSRGQNTEAFF
TRBV11-2,TRBJ2-7,.,CASKVAGGYEQYF
TRBV9,TRBJ2-3,.,CASSPRATTDTQYF
TRBV19,TRBJ1-5,.,CASSRQGAGNQPQHF
TRBV5-1,TRBJ2-1,.,CASSLGSSSYNEQFF
TRBV30,TRBJ2-4,.,CAWSPLGGAKNIQYF
TRBV5-1,TRBJ2-5,.,CASSLVIVEETQYF
TRBV30,TRBJ1-5,.,CAWSVSGRGGLGQPQHF
TRBV7-9,TRBJ2-1,.,CASSNRLAGRRLVGEQFF
TRBV5-4,TRBJ2-4,.,CASSQRTGITFGKNIQYF
TRBV11-2,TRBJ1-1,.,CASSIRQGNTEAFF
TRBV14,TRBJ2-7,.,CASSQLGTYEQYF
TRBV18,TRBJ2-5,.,CASSPSGLGQETQYF
TRBV6-1,TRBJ2-7,.,CASSVGQTEQYF
TRBV13,TRBJ2-1,.,CASSLFGGGFYNEQFF
TRBV5-6,TRBJ2-4,.,CASSLESETGGHLAIQYF
TRBV18,TRBJ1-1,.,CASSPLSGAGTEAFF
TRBV10-2,TRBJ2-7,.,CASSELRVAGEQYF
TRBV6-5,TRBJ1-5,.,CASMAGQNQPQHF
TRBV5-1,TRBJ2-7,.,CASSLGDNQYYEQYF
TRBV6-1,TRBJ1-2,.,CASGKPLDGYGYTF
TRBV5-1,TRBJ2-5,.,CASSSPETVETQYF
TRBV13,TRBJ2-7,.,CASRRGRDEQYF
TRBV7-9,TRBJ1-1,few,CASILQENTEAFF